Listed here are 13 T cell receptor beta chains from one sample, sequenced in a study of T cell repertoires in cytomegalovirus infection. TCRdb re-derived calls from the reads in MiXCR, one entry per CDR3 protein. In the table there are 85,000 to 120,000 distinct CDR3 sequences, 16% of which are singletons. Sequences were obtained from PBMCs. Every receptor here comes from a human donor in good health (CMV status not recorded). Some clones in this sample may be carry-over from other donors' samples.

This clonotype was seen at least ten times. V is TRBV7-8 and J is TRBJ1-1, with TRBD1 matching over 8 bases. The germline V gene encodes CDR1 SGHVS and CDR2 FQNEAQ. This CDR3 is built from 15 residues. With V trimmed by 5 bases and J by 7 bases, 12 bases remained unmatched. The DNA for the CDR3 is TGTGCCAGCAGCCCCACGACAGGGGAGGGAAGTGAAGCTTTCTTT. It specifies CASSPTTGEGSEAFF.

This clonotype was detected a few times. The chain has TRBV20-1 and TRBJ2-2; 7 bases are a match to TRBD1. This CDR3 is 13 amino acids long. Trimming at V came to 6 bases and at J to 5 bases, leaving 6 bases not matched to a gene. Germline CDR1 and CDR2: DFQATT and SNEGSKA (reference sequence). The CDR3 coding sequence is TGCAGTGCCGACAGGGCTGGAACCGGGGAGCTGTTTTTT. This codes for CSADRAGTGELFF.

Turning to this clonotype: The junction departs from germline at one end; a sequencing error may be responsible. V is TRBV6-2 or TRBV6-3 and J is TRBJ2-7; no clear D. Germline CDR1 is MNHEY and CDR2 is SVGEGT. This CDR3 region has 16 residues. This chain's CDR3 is CARSYSRSENSYEQYF. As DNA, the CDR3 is TGTGCCAGAAGTTACTCGAGGTCTGAAAACTCCTACGAGCAGTACTTC.

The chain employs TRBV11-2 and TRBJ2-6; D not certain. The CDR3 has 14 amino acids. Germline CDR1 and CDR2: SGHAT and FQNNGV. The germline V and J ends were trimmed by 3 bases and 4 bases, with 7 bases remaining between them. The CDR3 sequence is CASSLNLGANVLTF. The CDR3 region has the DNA TGTGCCAGCAGCTTGAATCTAGGGGCCAACGTCCTGACTTTC. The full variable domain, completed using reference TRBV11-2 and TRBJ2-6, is EAGVAQSPRYKIIEKRQSVAFWCNPISGHATLYWYQQILGQGPKLLIQFQNNGVVDDSQLPKDRFSAERLKGVDSTLKIQPAKLEDSAVYLCASSLNLGANVLTFGAGSRLTVL.

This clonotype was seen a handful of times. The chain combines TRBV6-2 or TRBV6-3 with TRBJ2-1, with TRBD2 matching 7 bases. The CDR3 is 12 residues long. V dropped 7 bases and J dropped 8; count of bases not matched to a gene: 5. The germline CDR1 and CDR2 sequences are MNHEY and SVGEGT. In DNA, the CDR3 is TGTGCCAGCAAGCAAGCGGGGCATGAGCAGTTCTTC. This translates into CASKQAGHEQFF.

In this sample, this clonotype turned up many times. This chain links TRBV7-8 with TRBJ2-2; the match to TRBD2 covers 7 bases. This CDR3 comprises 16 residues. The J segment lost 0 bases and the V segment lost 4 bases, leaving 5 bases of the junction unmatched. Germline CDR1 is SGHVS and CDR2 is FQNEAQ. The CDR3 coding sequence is TGTGCCAGCAGCTCCACCGGGGGGACGAACACCGGGGAGCTGTTTTTT. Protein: CASSSTGGTNTGELFF. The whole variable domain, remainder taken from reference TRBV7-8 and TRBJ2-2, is GAGVSQSPRYKVAKRGQDVALRCDPISGHVSLFWYQQALGQGPEFLTYFQNEAQLDKSGLPSDRFFAERPEGSVSTLKIQRTQQEDSAVYLCASSSTGGTNTGELFFGEGSRLTVL.

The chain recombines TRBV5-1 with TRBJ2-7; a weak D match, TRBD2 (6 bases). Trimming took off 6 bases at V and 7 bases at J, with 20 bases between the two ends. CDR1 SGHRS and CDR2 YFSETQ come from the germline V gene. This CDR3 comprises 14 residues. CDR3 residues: CASTPGLSSGEQYF. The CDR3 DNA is TGCGCCAGCACCCCGGGACTGTCCTCGGGGGAGCAGTACTTC.

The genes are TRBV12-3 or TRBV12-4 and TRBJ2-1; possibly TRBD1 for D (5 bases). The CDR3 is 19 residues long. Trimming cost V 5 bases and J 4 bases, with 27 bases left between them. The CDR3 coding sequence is TGTGCCAGCAGTCCACCGGTAGTGACGTGGGGCACCTTTTACAATGAGCAGTTCTTC. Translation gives CASSPPVVTWGTFYNEQFF.

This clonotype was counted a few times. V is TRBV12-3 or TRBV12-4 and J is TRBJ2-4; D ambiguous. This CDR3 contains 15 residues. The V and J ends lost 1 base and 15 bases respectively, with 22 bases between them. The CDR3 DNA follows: TGTGCCAGCAGTTTAGTAGATCGCGGAAACTTCCCTCGGTACTTC. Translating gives CASSLVDRGNFPRYF.

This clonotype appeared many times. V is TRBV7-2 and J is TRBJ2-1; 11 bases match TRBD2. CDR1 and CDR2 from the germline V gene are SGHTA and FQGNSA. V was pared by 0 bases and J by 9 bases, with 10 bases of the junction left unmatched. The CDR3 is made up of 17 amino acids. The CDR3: CASSLAFSGGAVIEQFF. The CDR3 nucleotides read TGTGCCAGCAGCTTAGCCTTTAGCGGGGGGGCCGTCATTGAGCAGTTCTTC.

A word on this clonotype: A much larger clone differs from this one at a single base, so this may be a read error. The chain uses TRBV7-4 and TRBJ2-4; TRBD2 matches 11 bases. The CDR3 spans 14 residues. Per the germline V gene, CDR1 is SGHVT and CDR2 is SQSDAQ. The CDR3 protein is CASSPGLAVNIHYF. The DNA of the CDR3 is TGTGCCAGCAGCCCGGGACTAGCGGTAAACATTCATTACTTC.

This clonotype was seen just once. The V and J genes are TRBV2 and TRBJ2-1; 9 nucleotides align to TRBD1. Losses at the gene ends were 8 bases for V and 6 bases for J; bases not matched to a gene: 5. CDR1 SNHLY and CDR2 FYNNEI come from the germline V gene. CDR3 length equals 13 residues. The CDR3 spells CASSPTGGNEQFF. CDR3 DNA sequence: TGTGCCAGCTCCCCGACAGGGGGCAATGAGCAGTTCTTC.

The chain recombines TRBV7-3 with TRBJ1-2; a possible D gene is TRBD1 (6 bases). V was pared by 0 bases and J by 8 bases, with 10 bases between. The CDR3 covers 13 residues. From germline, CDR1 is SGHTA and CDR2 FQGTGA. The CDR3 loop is CASSLTPGGGYTF. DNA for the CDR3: TGTGCCAGCAGCTTAACGCCGGGGGGCGGCTACACCTTC.